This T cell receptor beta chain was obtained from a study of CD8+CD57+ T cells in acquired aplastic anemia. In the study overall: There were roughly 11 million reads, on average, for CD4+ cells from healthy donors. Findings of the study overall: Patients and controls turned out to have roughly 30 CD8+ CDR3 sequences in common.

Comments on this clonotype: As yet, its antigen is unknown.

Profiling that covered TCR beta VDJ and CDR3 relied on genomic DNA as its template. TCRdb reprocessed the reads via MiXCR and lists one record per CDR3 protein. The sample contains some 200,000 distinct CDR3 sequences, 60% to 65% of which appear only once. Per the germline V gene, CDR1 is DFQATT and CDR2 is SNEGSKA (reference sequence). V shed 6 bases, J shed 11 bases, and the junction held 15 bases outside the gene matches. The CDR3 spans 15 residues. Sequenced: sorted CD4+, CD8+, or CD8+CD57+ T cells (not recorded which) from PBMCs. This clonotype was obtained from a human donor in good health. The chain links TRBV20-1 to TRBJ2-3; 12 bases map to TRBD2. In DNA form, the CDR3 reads TGCAGTGCCCGACCCGGGACTAGCGGGCCATACGAGCAGTATTTT. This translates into CSARPGTSGPYEQYF.